This T cell receptor (beta chain) was recovered during a study of shared clonotypes between healthy human individuals. Across the whole study: The study used three CD4 naive, three CD4 memory, two CD8 naive and one CD8 memory plate per donor.

Germline CDR1 and CDR2: LGHNT and FRNRAP. The CDR3 is 14 residues long. V was clipped by 3 bases and J by 0 bases; unmatched bases: 1. CD45RA-negative memory and CD45RA+ naive subsets were split from the CD4+ cells. Profiled with immunoSEQ multiplex PCR; TCRdb holds only in-frame clones, not every one. The sample includes roughly 2 million clones, around 95% of them seen just once. With regard to this clone: Other DNA variants within this sample encode the same CDR3.

The receptor comes from a young man in good health. The genes are TRBV12-5 and TRBJ1-1, with 7 bases lining up with TRBD1. The sample consisted of naive CD4+ T cells sorted from blood. As to subset: CD45RA+ positively selected. CDR3 sequence: CASGLGGMNTEAFF. CDR3 coding DNA: TGTGCTAGTGGTTTAGGGGGCATGAACACTGAAGCTTTCTTT.